What follows are 10 T cell receptor beta chains derived from one specimen sequenced in a study of T-cell memory formation after mild COVID-19. TCRdb used MiXCR to reprocess the 5' RACE reads, holding one entry per CDR3 protein. The top ten hold around 13% of the sample, which has under 650,000 distinct CDR3 sequences, around 17% seen once. The sequenced sample was PBMCs or a T cell subset sorted from them (not recorded which). The origin of the receptors is an adult woman who had mild COVID-19 (a few samples of this study predate the infection). Cell type and time point are not known.

The chain uses TRBV10-1 and TRBJ1-1; D might be TRBD1 (6 bases). V was cut by 10 bases and J by 5 bases, with 26 bases left in between. The CDR3 loop spans 16 amino acids. The V gene's germline CDR1 is WNHNN and CDR2 SYGVQD (reference sequence). CDR3 bases: TGCGCCACCAATCTGGGAGGACAGCTGCTTGGGACTGAAGCTTTCTTT. Residues: CATNLGGQLLGTEAFF.

The rearrangement joins TRBV18 to TRBJ2-3, with D hard to call. Trimming removed 1 base from V and 2 bases from J, with 10 bases in between. In germline, CDR1 is KGHSH, CDR2 LQKENI. CDR3 length equals 15 residues. This CDR3 reads CASSPLSGFTDTQYF. In DNA form, the CDR3 reads TGTGCCAGCTCACCACTCTCTGGGTTCACAGATACGCAGTATTTT.

Ten or more counts support this clonotype. This chain connects TRBV7-2 to TRBJ2-3, with a tentative D call TRBD2 (7 bases). The V end was cut by 5 bases, the J end by 3 bases, with 15 bases between. The CDR3 consists of 15 residues. Germline assignment: CDR1 SGHTA and CDR2 FQGNSA. The CDR3 bases are TGTGCCAGCAGCCTGCGGAGGGGGGGAACAGATACGCAGTATTTT. This encodes CASSLRRGGTDTQYF. Full variable domain (remainder filled in from reference TRBV7-2 and TRBJ2-3): GAGVSQSPSNKVTEKGKDVELRCDPISGHTALYWYRQSLGQGLEFLIYFQGNSAPDKSGLPSDRFSAERTGGSVSTLTIQRTQQEDSAVYLCASSLRRGGTDTQYFGPGTRLTVL.

There are a few counts of this clonotype. This chain uses TRBV7-8 with TRBJ1-6, with D possibly matching TRBD1 (6 bases). This CDR3 spans 15 amino acids. Deletions cut 6 bases from V and 7 bases from J, with 16 bases between. Germline values: CDR1 SGHVS, CDR2 FQNEAQ. The CDR3, as DNA: TGTGCCAGCAGACCTCCGGGACACCAGAATTCACCCCTCCACTTT. As protein: CASRPPGHQNSPLHF. Full variable domain (missing parts from reference TRBV7-8 and TRBJ1-6): GAGVSQSPRYKVAKRGQDVALRCDPISGHVSLFWYQQALGQGPEFLTYFQNEAQLDKSGLPSDRFFAERPEGSVSTLKIQRTQQEDSAVYLCASRPPGHQNSPLHFGNGTRLTVT.

The chain links TRBV29-1 to TRBJ2-5, with 8 bases lining up with TRBD1. The CDR3 spans 12 residues. The V gene end was trimmed by 7 bases and the J gene end by 6 bases; junction bases not matched to a gene: 7. CDR1 SQVTM and CDR2 ANQGSEA come from the germline V gene. CDR3 sequence: CSALDRGKTQYF. The CDR3 DNA sequence: TGCAGCGCACTCGACAGGGGCAAGACCCAGTACTTC.

This clonotype has a handful of counts. V and J are TRBV10-3 and TRBJ2-5; D is uncertain. Germline V gene sequence: CDR1 ENHRY, CDR2 SYGVKD. The CDR3 has 17 residues. Trimming removed 0 bases from V and 4 bases from J, with 18 bases in between. The CDR3 DNA reads as TGTGCCATCAGTGAGTCTGGCGGTGGAGTCTCCTTAGAGACCCAGTACTTC. Amino acids: CAISESGGGVSLETQYF.

This sequence joins TRBV6-5 and TRBJ1-6, with 9 bases aligning to TRBD1. Trimming took 4 bases from V and 9 from J; bases not matched to a gene: 10. This CDR3 comprises 16 residues. The V gene's germline CDR1 is MNHEY and CDR2 SVGAGI. CDR3 region: CASSLGTGPLGSPLHF. CDR3 sequence (DNA): TGTGCCAGCAGTTTAGGGACAGGGCCTCTTGGTTCACCCCTCCACTTT.

A few counts support this clonotype. The CDR3 here is CASRPQVGPGHEQFF. In DNA, the CDR3 is TGTGCCAGCAGACCCCAAGTGGGGCCAGGGCATGAGCAGTTCTTC. This rearrangement joins TRBV6-5 to TRBJ2-1, with D possibly TRBD1 on 5 matching bases. Trimming pared 6 bases from V and 8 bases from J, leaving 20 bases between. Germline V lookup: CDR1 MNHEY, CDR2 SVGAGI. The CDR3 has 15 residues.

The chain employs TRBV29-1 and TRBJ2-7, with 7 bases aligning to TRBD1. The CDR3 covers 14 residues. The V gene end was trimmed by 4 bases and the J gene end by 4 bases; junction bases not matched to a gene: 10. Germline CDR1 reads SQVTM; CDR2 reads ANQGSEA. The CDR3 here is CSVARAGRGYEQYF. Here the CDR3 DNA reads TGCAGCGTTGCCAGGGCGGGCAGGGGGTACGAGCAGTACTTC.

This clonotype has a handful of counts. CDR3 residues: CASSQLFRGGITDTQYF. The CDR3, as DNA: TGTGCCAGCAGCCAACTGTTCCGGGGGGGGATCACAGATACGCAGTATTTT. The chain uses TRBV4-2 and TRBJ2-3; 8 positions agree with TRBD2. The CDR3 is 17 residues long. Germline-derived CDR1 and CDR2 are LGHNA and YNFKEQ. The junction had 9 bases not matched to a gene; V was cut back by 2 bases and J by 2 bases.